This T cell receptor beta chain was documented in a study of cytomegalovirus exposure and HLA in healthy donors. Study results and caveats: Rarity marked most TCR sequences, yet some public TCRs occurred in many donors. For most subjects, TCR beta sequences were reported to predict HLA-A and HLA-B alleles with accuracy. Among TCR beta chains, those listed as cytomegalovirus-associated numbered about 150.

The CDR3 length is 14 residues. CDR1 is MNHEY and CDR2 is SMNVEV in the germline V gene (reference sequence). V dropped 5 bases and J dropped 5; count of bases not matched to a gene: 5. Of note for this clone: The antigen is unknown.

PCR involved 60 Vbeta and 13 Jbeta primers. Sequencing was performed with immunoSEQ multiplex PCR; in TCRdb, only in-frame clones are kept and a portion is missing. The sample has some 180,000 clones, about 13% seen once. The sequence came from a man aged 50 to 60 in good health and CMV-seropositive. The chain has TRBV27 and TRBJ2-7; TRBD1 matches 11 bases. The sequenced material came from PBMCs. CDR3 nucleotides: TGTGCCAGCAGTGGCGGGACAGGGGGAAACGAGCAGTACTTC. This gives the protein CASSGGTGGNEQYF.